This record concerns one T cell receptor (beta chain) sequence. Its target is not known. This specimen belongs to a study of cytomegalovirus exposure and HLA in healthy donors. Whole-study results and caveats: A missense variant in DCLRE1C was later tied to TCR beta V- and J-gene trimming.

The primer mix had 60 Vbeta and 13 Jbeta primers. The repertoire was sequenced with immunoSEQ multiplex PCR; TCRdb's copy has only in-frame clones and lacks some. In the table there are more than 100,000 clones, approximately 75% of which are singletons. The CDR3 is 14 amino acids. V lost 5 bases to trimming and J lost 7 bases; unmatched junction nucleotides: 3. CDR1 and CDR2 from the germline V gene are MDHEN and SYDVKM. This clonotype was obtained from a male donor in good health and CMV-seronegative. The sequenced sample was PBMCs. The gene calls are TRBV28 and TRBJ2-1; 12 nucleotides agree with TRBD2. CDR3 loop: CASSTSGGWNEQFF. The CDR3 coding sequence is TGTGCCAGCAGTACTAGCGGGGGGTGGAATGAGCAGTTCTTC. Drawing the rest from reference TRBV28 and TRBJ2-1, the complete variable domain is DVKVTQSSRYLVKRTGEKVFLECVQDMDHENMFWYRQDPGLGLRLIYFSYDVKMKEKGDIPEGYSVSREKKERFSLILESASTNQTSMYLCASSTSGGWNEQFFGPGTRLTVL.